Listed here is a single T cell receptor (beta chain). Its recognized antigen is unknown. No quality values exist for individual bases; no much larger clone is one base distant. The CDR3 regions of human TCRbeta chains were subjected to immunosequencing. The source study handled its data this way. TCRs in the repertoires were compared against a reference library of SARS-CoV-2-specific TCRs that had been generated with the MIRA antigen-specificity platform. Breadth meant the fraction of unique TCRs that were SARS-CoV-2-associated, whereas depth meant the fraction of total T cells that were SARS-CoV-2-associated. Using the MIRA data, every spike-specific TCR was mapped to the spike region that the TCR reacted to and assigned to either a CD4 or a CD8 class. Log10-transformed breadth and depth values were compared by one-way ANOVA with Sidak's multiple comparisons tests. What TCRdb holds here is the immuneACCESS table cut down to in-frame rearrangements. Part of the clones is not present; checked against another copy, under half of the missing clones reflect an unresolved V gene, and the others are unexplained. That table gives V, J and clone size, and the DNA gave D and trimming. The sample records about 61,000 clones, about 90% of which are singletons. Approximately 5% of the sample lies in the top ten.

According to the study, the label for this sample's time point signals: baseline before first vaccination. The vaccinee samples were drawn from two UK trials, COV001 and COV002, one of which was a single-blind randomized controlled phase 2/3 trial testing AZD1222 (ChAdOx1 nCoV-19) in healthy adults. For TCRbeta chain sequencing, PBMC samples were collected from trial participants at day 0 and at day 28 after the second dose. This entry comes from a study of T cell responses to AZD1222 COVID-19 vaccine (dated by TCRdb to the early 2020s). Regarding the research as a whole: AZD1222 recipients whose second dose came at about 4 weeks and those whose second dose came at about 12 weeks were combined into one group, since spike-specific TCR depth and breadth did not differ between the two schedules. TCR sequencing covered fewer than 250 trial participants: about 210 given two doses of AZD1222 and about 26 given two doses of MenACWY control vaccine. Trial participants were enrolled into age subgroups of 18-55, 56-69 and 70-plus years, which contained approximately 150, 28 and 58 TCR-sequenced participants, respectively.

CDR1 and CDR2 are read off the germline V gene as SGHRS and YFSETQ. Including the terminal cysteine and phenylalanine, the CDR3 comprises 13 residues. Only the CDR3 part of the read is kept: 39 bases, read in frame from the first base. V is trimmed back by 3 bases and J by 6 bases, and the junction contains 1 base that no gene match accounts for. What the research found in general, with its limitations: After two AZD1222 doses, both the breadth and the depth of spike-specific TCRs were significantly higher than at day 0 and than in MenACWY recipients. Because no samples from the day 14 peak response were available, repertoires could be characterized only after the peak T cell response. Reportedly, close to half of the unique spike-specific TCRs recognized epitopes lying outside the regions that are mutated in the B.1.351 and B.1.1.7 variants. Participants were mostly white British and included more females than males, and it was suggested by the authors that clonal diversity may have been underestimated. Vaccine-associated CD4 TCRs spanned the whole spike protein, with dominant responses in regions 160-218 and 743-854. The 56-69-year group was small, and its depth increase did not reach significance, likely because of low power. Only six AZD1222 recipients were SARS-CoV-2 seropositive at baseline, limiting conclusions about previously exposed vaccinees.

Material: peripheral blood, obtained on day 0 of AZD1222 vaccination. The receptor's source is an adult in good health. The chain couples TRBV5-1 to TRBJ1-1; the junction holds 11 bases that match TRBD1. The CDR3 has the sequence CASSWGQGAEAFF. The nucleotide sequence is given as TGCGCCAGCAGCTGGGGACAGGGGGCTGAAGCTTTCTTT.